Listed here are 19 T cell receptor beta chains from one sample, sequenced in a study of molecular identifiers for immune sequencing clone quantification. In TCRdb, the PCR reads were re-called with MiXCR into one record per CDR3 protein. The repertoire includes about 630,000 distinct CDR3 sequences, approximately 24% of them detected once, and about 0.73% sits in the top ten. Material for sequencing was naive CD8+ T cells from blood, with Jurkat cell RNA spiked in. Noted subset: FACS-sorted CD8+CD4-CCR7+CD45RA+ naive T cells. These receptors were collected from a human donor in good health. Some libraries in this study had Jurkat cell RNA spiked in.

The gene calls are TRBV11-3 and TRBJ2-1; D is ambiguous. This CDR3 is 14 amino acids long. Germline values: CDR1 SGHNT, CDR2 YENEEA. The V end was cut by 5 bases, the J end by 6 bases, with 14 bases between. The CDR3 loop reads CASSARTPGNEQFF. The CDR3 DNA reads as TGTGCCAGCAGCGCTCGGACCCCGGGCAATGAGCAGTTCTTC. The full variable domain, with the rest looked up from reference TRBV11-3 and TRBJ2-1, is EAGVVQSPRYKIIEKKQPVAFWCNPISGHNTLYWYLQNLGQGPELLIRYENEEAVDDSQLPKDRFSAERLKGVDSTLKIQPAELGDSAVYLCASSARTPGNEQFFGPGTRLTVL.

CDR3 DNA sequence: TGTGCCAGCAGCCCGGACAGGCCTATGATTTCCTACAATGAGCAGTTCTTC. Translated, it gives CASSPDRPMISYNEQFF. This sequence joins TRBV7-2 and TRBJ2-1; 7 nucleotides match TRBD1. The trim removed 5 bases at V and 1 base at J, leaving 11 bases unmatched. The germline gives CDR1 SGHTA, CDR2 FQGNSA. This CDR3 comprises 17 residues. The full variable domain, completed using reference TRBV7-2 and TRBJ2-1, is GAGVSQSPSNKVTEKGKDVELRCDPISGHTALYWYRQSLGQGLEFLIYFQGNSAPDKSGLPSDRFSAERTGGSVSTLTIQRTQQEDSAVYLCASSPDRPMISYNEQFFGPGTRLTVL.

The rearrangement uses TRBV6-1 and TRBJ2-7; D call uncertain. CDR3 length: 12 amino acids. Trimming pared 3 bases from V and 6 bases from J, leaving 9 bases between. Germline loops: CDR1 MNHNS, CDR2 SASEGT. CDR3 sequence: CASSDFGSEQYF. DNA for the CDR3: TGTGCCAGCAGTGACTTCGGAAGCGAGCAGTACTTC.

In the case of this clonotype: It may be a read error: a sequence one base away is much more abundant. Because it lacks the conserved phenylalanine or tryptophan at the end, this CDR3 is likely a read error. The chain links TRBV29-1 to TRBJ1-1; D gene unclear. The CDR3 spans 10 residues. V was pared by 7 bases and J by 3 bases, with 6 bases between. Germline V CDR1 and CDR2: SQVTM, ANQGSEA. In DNA, the CDR3 is TGCAGCGCCCTCGACACTGAAGCTTTCTCT. This translates into CSALDTEAFS.

The genes are TRBV2 and TRBJ2-3; no clear D. Germline V gene data show CDR1 as SNHLY and CDR2 as FYNNEI. V gave up 3 bases and J gave up 0 bases, with 10 bases separating them. The CDR3 consists of 15 residues. CDR3 sequence reads: CASSEEILSTDTQYF. CDR3 bases: TGTGCCAGCAGTGAGGAGATACTGAGCACAGATACGCAGTATTTT. The full variable domain, its missing parts supplied by reference TRBV2 and TRBJ2-3, is EPEVTQTPSHQVTQMGQEVILRCVPISNHLYFYWYRQILGQKVEFLVSFYNNEISEKSEIFDDQFSVERPDGSNFTLKIRSTKLEDSAMYFCASSEEILSTDTQYFGPGTRLTVL.

A note on this clonotype: Possible read error: a much larger clone is one base away. This CDR3 is CASSRAGGQNSEAFF. The CDR3 DNA follows: TGCGCCAGCAGCCGTGCCGGGGGCCAGAACTCTGAAGCTTTCTTT. This chain uses TRBV5-1 with TRBJ1-1; TRBD1 might be the D (6 bases). This CDR3 is 15 amino acids long. Germline-derived CDR1 and CDR2 are SGHRS and YFSETQ.

As regards this clonotype: The junction departs from the called germline gene at one end, perhaps through a read error. The rearrangement links TRBV12-3 or TRBV12-4 to TRBJ2-3; 14 bases agree with TRBD2. The CDR3 totals 19 residues. The DNA of the CDR3 is TGTGCCAGCAGTTTTCCCCCGCCCGGGACTAGCGGGGGAACAGATGCGCAGTATTTT. Translating it yields CASSFPPPGTSGGTDAQYF.

J is TRBJ1-5 and V is TRBV7-9, with D unresolved. V dropped 5 bases and J dropped 0 bases, with 11 bases sitting between them. The germline gives CDR1 SEHNR, CDR2 FQNEAQ (reference sequence). The CDR3 contains 15 residues. In DNA form, the CDR3 reads TGTGCCAGCAGCCCCTCGGAGAATAGCAATCAGCCCCAGCATTTT. It specifies CASSPSENSNQPQHF. Filled out from reference TRBV7-9 and TRBJ1-5, the complete variable domain reads DTGVSQNPRHKITKRGQNVTFRCDPISEHNRLYWYRQTLGQGPEFLTYFQNEAQLEKSRLLSDRFSAERPKGSFSTLEIQRTEQGDSAMYLCASSPSENSNQPQHFGDGTRLSIL.

V gene TRBV3-1 combines with J gene TRBJ1-3; D gene uncertain. There are 14 residues in the CDR3. The V end was cut by 4 bases, the J end by 0 bases, with 7 bases between. CDR1 and CDR2 from the germline V gene are LGHDT and YNNKEL (reference sequence). CDR3 in amino acids: CASSRDLSGNTIYF. CDR3 sequence (DNA): TGTGCCAGCAGCCGGGATCTCTCTGGAAACACCATATATTTT. Combining the CDR3 with reference TRBV3-1 and TRBJ1-3 gives the whole variable domain DTAVSQTPKYLVTQMGNDKSIKCEQNLGHDTMYWYKQDSKKFLKIMFSYNNKELIINETVPNRFSPKSPDKAHLNLHINSLELGDSAVYFCASSRDLSGNTIYFGEGSWLTVV.

This clonotype turned up a few times. The rearrangement joins TRBV19 to TRBJ2-3, with 7 nucleotides matching TRBD2. The CDR3 loop spans 15 amino acids. Germline V gene sequence: CDR1 LNHDA, CDR2 SQIVND (reference sequence). Losses at the gene ends were 1 base for V and 4 bases for J; bases not matched to a gene: 5. CDR3 amino acids: CASSIVGGGADTQYF. In DNA, the CDR3 is TGTGCCAGTAGTATAGTCGGCGGGGGAGCAGATACGCAGTATTTT.

On this clonotype itself: This may be a read error, as it is one base from a much larger clone. This likely comes from a read error, as the CDR3 has no conserved phenylalanine or tryptophan at its end. The chain combines TRBV12-3 or TRBV12-4 with TRBJ2-3; 7 bases map to TRBD2. The V segment lost 5 bases and the J segment 3 bases; nucleotides outside the gene matches: 8. This CDR3 has 15 residues. The CDR3 here is CASSPGASGTDTQYL. CDR3 nucleotide sequence: TGTGCCAGCAGTCCCGGGGCTAGCGGTACAGATACGCAGTATTTA.

The chain joins TRBV11-2 to TRBJ2-2, with 11 bases aligning to TRBD2. Germline lookup yields CDR1 SGHAT and CDR2 FQNNGV. The CDR3 length is 16 residues. V was clipped by 5 bases and J by 7 bases; unmatched bases: 9. CDR3 residues: CASSLIAGGPVGELFF. Written as DNA, the CDR3 is TGTGCCAGCAGCCTCATAGCGGGAGGGCCCGTCGGGGAGCTGTTTTTT.

This clonotype occurred a few times. V usage is TRBV7-9 and J usage is TRBJ2-1; 7 bases match TRBD2. CDR1 and CDR2 from the germline V gene are SEHNR and FQNEAQ (reference sequence). V was pared by 3 bases and J by 8 bases, with 7 bases of the junction left unmatched. The CDR3 length is 14 residues. The CDR3 bases are TGTGCCAGCAGCTTGCGGGAGCGTCTAGATGAGCAGTTCTTC. Protein: CASSLRERLDEQFF.

This clonotype was picked up many times. V is TRBV20-1 and J is TRBJ2-7; no reliable D call. Germline V gives CDR1 DFQATT, CDR2 SNEGSKA (reference sequence). The CDR3 runs to 13 residues. V was clipped by 1 base and J by 0 bases, with 7 bases between them. The CDR3 DNA is TGCAGTGCTAGAGTTAGAAGCTCCTACGAGCAGTACTTC. Its protein product is CSARVRSSYEQYF.

In its sample, this clonotype was seen many times. In nucleotides, the CDR3 is TGCGCCAGCAGCCAAGGGGGTGGAGCCGATTTCACAGATACGCAGTATTTT. It codes for CASSQGGGADFTDTQYF. V usage is TRBV4-3 and J usage is TRBJ2-3; D is undetermined. This CDR3 spans 17 amino acids. The V gene lost 1 base and the J gene lost 2 bases, with 16 bases spanning the gap. The germline gives CDR1 LGHNA, CDR2 YSLEER.

A word on this clonotype: It may be a read error: a sequence one base away is much more abundant. CDR3 amino acids: CASTPPAPKAETQYF. The CDR3 DNA is TGCGCCAGCACCCCCCCGGCCCCTAAAGCGGAGACCCAGTACTTC. This chain uses TRBV23-1 with TRBJ2-5; D is ambiguous. TRBV23-1 is an ORF, and what it does is uncertain. CDR3 size: 15 residues. With 7 bases removed from V and 5 bases from J, the gap between germline ends came to 20 bases.

Points on this clonotype: This may come from a read error, since a much larger clone is one base off. The genes are TRBV4-1 and TRBJ1-5; the D is unclear. CDR1 and CDR2 (germline): MGHRA, YSYEKL. The CDR3 consists of 13 residues. Written as DNA, the CDR3 is TGCGCCAGCAGCGAAGATTTCTGGCAGCCCCAGCATTTT. This translates into CASSEDFWQPQHF.

This clonotype was recorded many times. The chain recombines TRBV7-3 with TRBJ2-1, with unresolved D. This CDR3 is 12 amino acids long. Germline values: CDR1 SGHTA, CDR2 FQGTGA. V was clipped by 5 bases and J by 12 bases, with 14 bases between them. The CDR3 here is CASSPDGSLQFF. The CDR3 DNA reads as TGTGCCAGCAGCCCGGACGGTTCCTTGCAGTTCTTC.

The rearrangement uses TRBV19 and TRBJ1-5; no reliable D call. The CDR3 consists of 15 residues. Trimming took 2 bases from V and 3 from J, leaving 11 bases between them. Germline V gives CDR1 LNHDA, CDR2 SQIVND (reference sequence). CDR3 loop: CASSIRWQLNQPQHF. In DNA, the CDR3 is TGTGCCAGTAGTATAAGGTGGCAGCTCAATCAGCCCCAGCATTTT.